This T cell receptor beta chain came from a study of T cell repertoires in cytomegalovirus infection. CDR1 is MNHEY and CDR2 is SMNVEV in the germline V gene (reference sequence). The CDR3 extends over 16 amino acids. The germline V and J ends were trimmed by 8 bases and 0 bases, with 17 bases remaining between them. This clonotype was seen more than once but under ten times. The antigen is undetermined. TCRdb itself ran the reads through MiXCR, one entry per CDR3 protein. The sample lists 600,000 to 700,000 distinct CDR3 sequences, around a third occurring once. This TCR derives from a human donor in good health (CMV status not recorded). Some clones in this sample may be carry-over from other donors' samples. Specimen: cultured PBMCs, collected from culture after CMV antigen stimulation. The chain joins TRBV27 to TRBJ1-5, with D possibly TRBD1 on 5 matching bases. The CDR3 loop reads CASRLGGLYSNQPQHF. The CDR3 coding sequence is TGTGCCAGCCGATTGGGGGGGTTGTATAGCAATCAGCCCCAGCATTTT.